This T cell receptor (beta chain) is from a study of blood T cell repertoires in COVID-19. The overall study: Sample material is recorded as cDNA or gDNA derived from T cells, B-cell-depleted T cells, or PBMCs.

The study recruited people aged about 18 to 95 years across some 23 US areas. V was trimmed by 6 bases and J by 5 bases, leaving 15 bases between them. Germline V lookup: CDR1 SEHNR, CDR2 FQNEAQ (reference sequence). The CDR3 runs to 14 residues. Original handling: By means of reference gene primer amplification, nucleated cell counts were estimated. Method: immunoSEQ multiplex PCR; TCRdb's copy keeps in-frame clones and lacks some. That table is the source of V, J and clone size, and D and trimming were worked out from the DNA. In the table there are some 370,000 clones, around 86% of which are singletons.

The receptor's source is a woman aged 45-65 years who had recovered from COVID-19. The V gene is TRBV7-9, the J gene TRBJ2-3, with a possible D match to TRBD1 (6 bases). The sample consisted of PBMCs or T cells enriched from blood (not recorded which). CDR3 bases: TGTGCCAGCAGACACGGGGCAGGGGAAGATACGCAGTATTTT. Translation: CASRHGAGEDTQYF.